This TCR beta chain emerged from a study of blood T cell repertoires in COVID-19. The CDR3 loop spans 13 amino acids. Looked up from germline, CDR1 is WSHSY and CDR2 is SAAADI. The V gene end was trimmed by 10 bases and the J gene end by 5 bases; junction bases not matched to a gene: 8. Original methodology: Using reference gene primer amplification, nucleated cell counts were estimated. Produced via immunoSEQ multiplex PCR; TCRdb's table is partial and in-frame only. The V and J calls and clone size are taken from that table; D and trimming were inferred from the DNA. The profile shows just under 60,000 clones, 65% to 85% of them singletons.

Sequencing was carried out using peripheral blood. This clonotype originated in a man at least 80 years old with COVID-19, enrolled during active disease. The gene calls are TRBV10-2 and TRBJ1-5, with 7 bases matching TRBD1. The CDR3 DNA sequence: TGCGCCACCCGAGGACAGGTCCATCAGCCCCAGCATTTT. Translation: CATRGQVHQPQHF.